This T cell receptor beta chain was sequenced in a study of beta chain features in type 1 diabetes. This clone has only a few counts. Antigen unknown. Findings and caveats of the study: Amplification by PCR could prefer shorter templates, with the same effect in patients and controls. When VDJ junctions were examined, type 1 diabetes patients showed fewer insertions and more deletions. Within each of all four CD4+ subsets, Type 1 diabetes patients had TCRB CDR3s that were moderately but significantly shorter.

The investigators reverse transcribed all of the isolated RNA, so they sequenced expressed TCRB transcripts. Several million reads were obtained on average from naive, central memory and regulatory T cell samples. Assay: immunoSEQ multiplex PCR; the TCRdb copy retains only in-frame clones and omits some. The sample lists around 650,000 clones, over 10% seen once, with around 0.12% in the top ten. Cells sorted by CD45RO/CCR7/CD25/CD127/CD95/CD27 comprised CD4+ naive, central memory, regulatory and stem cell-like memory cells. Germline CDR1 LGHNA, CDR2 YSLEER. CDR3 length equals 12 residues. Trimming removed 3 bases from V and 1 base from J, with 3 bases in between.

The gene calls are TRBV4-3 and TRBJ1-1; D is undetermined. Sample: naive CD4+ T cells from blood. The clonotype originates from a man younger than 45 with type 1 diabetes. As DNA, the CDR3 is TGCGCCAGCAGCCACGGGAACACTGAAGCTTTCTTT. Its translation: CASSHGNTEAFF.